The source of this T cell receptor beta chain is a study of siplizumab effects on memory and regulatory T cells. This CDR3 comprises 14 residues. CDR1 is SGHVS and CDR2 is FQNEAQ in the germline V gene. J gave up 2 bases and V 8 bases, and 8 bases lay outside the gene matches. This clone has only one observation. Antigen: not known. Clones were sequenced by immunoSEQ multiplex PCR, and TCRdb holds only the in-frame ones, with some missing. Among about 120,000 clones, 94% were seen once, and the ten largest hold roughly 1.5%. Study-wide results and limits: Naive or memory phenotype assignment was not possible for roughly 75-97% of proliferating CD4+ or CD8+ clones. Alloreactive sequences whose origin lay in unstimulated CD4+ memory cells were significantly reduced by siplizumab.

The genes are TRBV7-8 and TRBJ1-1; 7 positions agree with TRBD1. Sequencing was done on a sample of non-Treg CD4+ T cells sorted from blood. The sequence came from a human donor in good health. In nucleotides, the CDR3 is TGTGCCAGCCTCACCGGGACAGATAACACTGAAGCTTTCTTT. The encoded protein is CASLTGTDNTEAFF. Full variable domain (remainder filled in from reference TRBV7-8 and TRBJ1-1): GAGVSQSPRYKVAKRGQDVALRCDPISGHVSLFWYQQALGQGPEFLTYFQNEAQLDKSGLPSDRFFAERPEGSVSTLKIQRTQQEDSAVYLCASLTGTDNTEAFFGQGTRLTVV.